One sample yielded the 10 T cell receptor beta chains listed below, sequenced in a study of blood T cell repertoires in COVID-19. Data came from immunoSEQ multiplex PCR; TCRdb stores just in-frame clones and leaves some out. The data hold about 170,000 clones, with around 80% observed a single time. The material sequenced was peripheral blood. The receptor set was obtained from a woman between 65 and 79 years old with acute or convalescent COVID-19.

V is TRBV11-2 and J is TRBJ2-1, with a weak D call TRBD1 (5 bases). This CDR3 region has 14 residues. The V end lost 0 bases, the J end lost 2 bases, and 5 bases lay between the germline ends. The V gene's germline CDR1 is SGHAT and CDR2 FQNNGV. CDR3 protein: CASSLDRAYNEQFF. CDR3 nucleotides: TGTGCCAGCAGCTTAGACAGGGCCTACAATGAGCAGTTCTTC.

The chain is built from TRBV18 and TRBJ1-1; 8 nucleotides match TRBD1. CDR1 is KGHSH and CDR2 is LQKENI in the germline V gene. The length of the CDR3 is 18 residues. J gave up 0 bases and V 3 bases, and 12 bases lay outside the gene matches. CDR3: CASSPTPGGAGVNTEAFF. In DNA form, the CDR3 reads TGTGCCAGCTCACCTACCCCAGGGGGCGCCGGGGTGAACACTGAAGCTTTCTTT.

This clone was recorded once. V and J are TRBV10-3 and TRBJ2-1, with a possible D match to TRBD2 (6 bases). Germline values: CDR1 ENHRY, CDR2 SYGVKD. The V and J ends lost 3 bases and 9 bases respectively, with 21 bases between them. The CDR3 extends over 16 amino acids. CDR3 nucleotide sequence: TGTGCCATCAGTGAAGTTTTCGGGACTGGGGTAGGTGAGCAGTTCTTC. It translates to CAISEVFGTGVGEQFF.

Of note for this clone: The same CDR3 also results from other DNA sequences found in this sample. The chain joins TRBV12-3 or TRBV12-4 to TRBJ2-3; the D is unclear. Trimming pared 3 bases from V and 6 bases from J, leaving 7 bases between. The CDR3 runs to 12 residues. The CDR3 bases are TGTGCCAGCAGTTTTGGGCCCGATACGCAGTATTTT. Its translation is CASSFGPDTQYF.

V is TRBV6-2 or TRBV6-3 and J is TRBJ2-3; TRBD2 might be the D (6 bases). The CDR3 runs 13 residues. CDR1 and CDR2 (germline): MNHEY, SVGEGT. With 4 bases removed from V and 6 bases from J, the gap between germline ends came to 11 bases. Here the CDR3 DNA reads TGTGCCAGCAGTTTAGGGGCGGGGGATACGCAGTATTTT. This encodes CASSLGAGDTQYF.

For the CDR3, the DNA is TGTGCCAGCAGTTTACCCCTGGGATTGCGGGGAACGGCCGGGGAGCTGTTTTTT. Translated: CASSLPLGLRGTAGELFF. The rearrangement uses TRBV28 and TRBJ2-2; tentatively, D is TRBD2 (6 bases). The CDR3 covers 18 residues. Trimming stripped 2 bases from V and 6 bases from J, with 22 bases between. Germline V gene lookup returns CDR1 MDHEN and CDR2 SYDVKM. Drawing the rest from reference TRBV28 and TRBJ2-2, the complete variable domain is DVKVTQSSRYLVKRTGEKVFLECVQDMDHENMFWYRQDPGLGLRLIYFSYDVKMKEKGDIPEGYSVSREKKERFSLILESASTNQTSMYLCASSLPLGLRGTAGELFFGEGSRLTVL.

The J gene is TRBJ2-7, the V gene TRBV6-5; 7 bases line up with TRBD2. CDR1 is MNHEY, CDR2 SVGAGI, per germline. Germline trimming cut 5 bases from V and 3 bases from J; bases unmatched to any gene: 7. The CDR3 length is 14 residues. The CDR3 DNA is TGTGCCAGCAGTAGGGCTAGCGGATACTACGAGCAGTACTTC. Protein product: CASSRASGYYEQYF.

For the CDR3, the DNA is TGTGCCAGTAGTATAACCGGCGGGAGAGCTAACATTCAGTACTTC. Its translation is CASSITGGRANIQYF. This chain connects TRBV19 to TRBJ2-4; 7 positions match TRBD2. Germline CDR1 and CDR2: LNHDA and SQIVND (reference sequence). The junction had 8 bases not matched to a gene; V was cut back by 2 bases and J by 7 bases. The CDR3 sequence is 15 residues long.

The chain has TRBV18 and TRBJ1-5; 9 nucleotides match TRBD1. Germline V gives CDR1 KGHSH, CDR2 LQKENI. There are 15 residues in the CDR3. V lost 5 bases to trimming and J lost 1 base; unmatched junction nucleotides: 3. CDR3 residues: CASSTTGGSNQPQHF. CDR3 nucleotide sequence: TGTGCCAGCTCAACGACAGGGGGAAGCAATCAGCCCCAGCATTTT.

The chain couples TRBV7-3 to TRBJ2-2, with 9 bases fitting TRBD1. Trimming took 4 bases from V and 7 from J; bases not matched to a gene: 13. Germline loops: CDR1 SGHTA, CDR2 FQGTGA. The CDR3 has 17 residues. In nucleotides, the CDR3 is TGTGCCAGCAGCTCGAGGGACAGGGTTGGTGGTAACGGGGAGCTGTTTTTT. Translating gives CASSSRDRVGGNGELFF.